One T cell receptor beta chain is described in this entry. Its antigen remains unidentified. This sample is part of a study of T-cell reconstitution after alpha-beta-depleted transplantation in children. Notes on the study in general: The authors attributed T-cell counts and diversity one year after transplant mostly to newly produced T cells. The study reportedly traced alpha-beta T cells about two months after transplant to several hundred expanded graft clones.

Trimming pared 2 bases from V and 14 bases from J, leaving 5 bases between. Germline lookup yields CDR1 SQVTM and CDR2 ANQGSEA. The CDR3 is made up of 8 amino acids. Construction of the TCRbeta library involved unique molecular identifiers. TCRdb ran MiXCR on the PCR reads and lists one entry per CDR3 protein. The sample includes around 580,000 distinct CDR3 sequences, around 27% seen only once; the top ten take under 45%. The sequencing used PBMCs, collected before TCRalphabeta/CD19-depleted stem cell transplant. J is TRBJ2-3 and V is TRBV29-1, with TRBD2 as a possible D gene (5 bases). The origin of this receptor is a boy under two years old with Wiskott-Aldrich syndrome, due to receive a stem cell transplant. CDR3 sequence: CSVERGYF. In DNA form, the CDR3 reads TGCAGCGTTGAACGGGGGTATTTT.